This T cell receptor (beta chain) derives from a study of neurological immune-mediated disorders. There are many counts of this clonotype. Its antigen remains unknown. The length of the CDR3 is 16 residues. V gave up 1 base and J gave up 4 bases, with 14 bases separating them. CDR1 and CDR2 (germline): LGHDT, YNNKEL (reference sequence). One entry per CDR3 protein, called by TCRdb with MiXCR from the 5' RACE reads. The sample lists 50,000 to 75,000 distinct CDR3 sequences, roughly 12% occurring once. The starting material, 2 million PBMCs stored at -80 C, gave rise to the unsorted libraries. Study-level findings and limits: It was HTLV-1-associated myelopathy that showed the most TCR clonal expansion, while multiple sclerosis showed the least, falling below healthy controls.

The J gene is TRBJ2-1, the V gene TRBV3-1; either TRBD1 or TRBD2 may fit D (6 bases each). The sample was PBMCs. This TCR derives from an older woman with HTLV-1-associated myelopathy (HAM/TSP). CDR3 sequence reads: CASSQGGNRVYNEQFF. CDR3 in DNA: TGTGCCAGCAGCCAAGGCGGGAACAGGGTGTACAATGAGCAGTTCTTC.